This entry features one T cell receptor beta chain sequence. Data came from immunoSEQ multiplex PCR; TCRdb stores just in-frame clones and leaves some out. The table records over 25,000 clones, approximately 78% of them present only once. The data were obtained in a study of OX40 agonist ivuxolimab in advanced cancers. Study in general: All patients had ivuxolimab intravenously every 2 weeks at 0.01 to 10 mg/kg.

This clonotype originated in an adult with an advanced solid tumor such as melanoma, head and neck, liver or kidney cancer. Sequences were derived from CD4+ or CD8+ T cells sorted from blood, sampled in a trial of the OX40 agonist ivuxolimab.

The CDR3 is CASSPLPGQGSYNSPLHF. The CDR3, as DNA: TGTGCCAGCTCACCACTCCCAGGTCAAGGGTCCTATAATTCACCCCTCCACTTT. The rearrangement joins TRBV18 to TRBJ1-6; D gene ambiguous. V was shortened by 1 base and J by 1 base, with 14 bases between the two germline ends. CDR3 length: 18 amino acids. Germline V gives CDR1 KGHSH, CDR2 LQKENI.